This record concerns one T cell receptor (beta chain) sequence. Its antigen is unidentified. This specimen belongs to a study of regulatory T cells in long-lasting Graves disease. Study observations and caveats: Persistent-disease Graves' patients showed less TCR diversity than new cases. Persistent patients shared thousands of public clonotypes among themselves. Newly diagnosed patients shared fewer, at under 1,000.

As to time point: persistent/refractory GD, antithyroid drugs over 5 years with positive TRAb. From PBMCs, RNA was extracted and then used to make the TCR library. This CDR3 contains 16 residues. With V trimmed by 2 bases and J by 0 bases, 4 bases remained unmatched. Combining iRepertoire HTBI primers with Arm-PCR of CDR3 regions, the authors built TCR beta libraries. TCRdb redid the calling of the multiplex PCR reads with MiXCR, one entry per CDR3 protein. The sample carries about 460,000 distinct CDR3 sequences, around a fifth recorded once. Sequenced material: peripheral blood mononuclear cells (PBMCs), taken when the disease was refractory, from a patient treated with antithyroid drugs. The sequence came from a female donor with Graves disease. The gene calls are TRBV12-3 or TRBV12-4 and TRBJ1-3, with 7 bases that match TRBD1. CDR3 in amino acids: CASSLLQGISGNTIYF. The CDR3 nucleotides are TGTGCCAGCAGTTTACTACAGGGGATCTCTGGAAACACCATATATTTT.